This TCR beta chain is drawn from a study of blood T cell repertoires in COVID-19. Repertoires were generated with immunoSEQ multiplex PCR, while TCRdb's copy carries only in-frame clones and drops some. The sample has around 200,000 clones; about nine tenths are singletons. Material: peripheral blood. This receptor was taken from a middle-aged man with acute or convalescent COVID-19.

CDR3 loop: CASSEGTGLTQYF. The DNA of the CDR3 is TGTGCCAGCAGTGAAGGGACAGGGCTTACGCAGTATTTT. The chain employs TRBV25-1 and TRBJ2-3; 9 bases match TRBD1. CDR1 is MGHDK and CDR2 is SYGVNS in the germline V gene. V was clipped by 2 bases and J by 8 bases; unmatched bases: 2. CDR3 size: 13 residues.